This T cell receptor (beta chain) was recorded in a study of T cell responses to AZD1222 COVID-19 vaccine. Study as a whole: Recipients boosted at about 4 weeks or about 12 weeks are pooled.

Sequencing was performed with immunoSEQ multiplex PCR; in TCRdb, only in-frame clones are kept and a portion is missing. The sample lists over 150,000 clones; 90% were seen once. On this clone itself: Its antigen is currently unknown.

Looked up from germline, CDR1 is SGHRS and CDR2 is YFSETQ. The ends were cut back, 4 bases at V and 4 bases at J, with 9 bases in the middle. The CDR3 covers 12 residues. Overall study results and limits: It was only after the peak T cell response that any repertoires were sampled. The number of AZD1222 recipients seropositive at baseline was only five or six. Donors skewed white British and female; clonal diversity was possibly underestimated.

This sequence was found in an adult in good health. The chain links TRBV5-1 to TRBJ2-7; D not resolved. Sequenced material: peripheral blood, taken on day 0 of AZD1222 vaccination. In DNA form, the CDR3 reads TGCGCCAGCAGCGAGAACATGTACGAGCAGTACTTC. It encodes CASSENMYEQYF.